These T cell receptor beta chains were read from a single sample in a study of CD8 T cells in Susac syndrome. Each CDR3 protein is one row after TCRdb ran MiXCR on the immunoSEQ multiplex PCR reads. The data show some 48,000 distinct CDR3 sequences, nearly 95% seen once. Sample: CD8+ T cells from PBMCs. These receptors all stem from a human donor in good health. The CDR3 runs from the conserved cysteine through the conserved F or W. The order of the fields is clone size, D gene, CDR3 length, V gene, J gene, CDR3 protein, CDR3 DNA. D genes are given only for firm matches. The size entry is marked missing in some rows and otherwise reads once, few, many or a size class.

>.|.|12|TRBV7-9|TRBJ2-7
CASSETDYEQYF
TGTGCCAGCAGCGAAACAGACTACGAGCAGTACTTC
>.|TRBD2|21|TRBV29-1|TRBJ2-1
CSVEGLAGGPGHHSSYNEQFF
TGCAGCGTTGAAGGACTAGCGGGAGGGCCCGGTCATCACAGCTCCTACAATGAGCAGTTCTTC
>.|.|13|TRBV30|TRBJ1-1
CAWGESRDGMAFF
TGTGCCTGGGGGGAATCCCGGGATGGGATGGCTTTCTTT
>.|TRBD2|14|TRBV27|TRBJ2-7
CASSLAGGPLEQYF
TGTGCCAGCAGTTTAGCGGGAGGGCCTCTCGAGCAGTACTTC
>.|.|16|TRBV7-9|TRBJ2-7
CASSPKSAGAPTQQYF
TGTGCCAGCAGCCCCAAGTCGGCGGGGGCTCCTACGCAGCAGTACTTC
>.|TRBD2|18|TRBV29-1|TRBJ2-1
CSVVGLAGVVSRYNEQFF
TGCAGCGTTGTAGGGCTAGCGGGAGTCGTTAGTCGCTACAATGAGCAGTTCTTC
>.|.|14|TRBV6-2/TRBV6-3|TRBJ1-5
CATSTRLHNQPQHF
TGTGCCACCTCCACCCGGCTGCACAATCAGCCCCAGCATTTT
>.|TRBD2|18|TRBV5-1|TRBJ2-5
CASSSPPGLAGTQETQYF
TGCGCCAGCAGCTCGCCTCCGGGACTAGCGGGGACCCAAGAGACCCAGTACTTC
>.|.|12|TRBV19|TRBJ2-2
CASSPSSGELFF
TGTGCCAGTAGTCCTAGCTCAGGGGAGCTGTTTTTT
>.|.|14|TRBV5-6|TRBJ2-7
CASSLGREAYEQYF
TGTGCCAGCAGCTTGGGGCGGGAAGCCTACGAGCAGTACTTC
>.|TRBD1|12|TRBV18|TRBJ2-7
CASSLTGGEQYF
TGTGCCAGCTCACTGACAGGGGGCGAGCAGTACTTC
>.|.|15|TRBV7-6|TRBJ1-1
CASSLGGAGNTEAFF
TGTGCCAGCAGCTTAGGGGGTGCAGGGAACACTGAAGCTTTCTTT
>.|.|16|TRBV13|TRBJ1-1
CASSSSSPGRIMRAFF
TGTGCCAGCAGCTCTTCCTCCCCGGGACGGATTATGAGGGCTTTCTTT
>.|TRBD2|16|TRBV30|TRBJ2-7
CALYEVGLAGTYEQYF
TGTGCCCTATATGAGGTTGGACTAGCGGGGACCTACGAGCAGTACTTC
>once|.|16|TRBV10-1|TRBJ2-3
CASSGGTVGLTDTQYF
TGCGCCAGCAGTGGTGGGACCGTGGGTCTCACAGATACGCAGTATTTT
>.|TRBD2|14|TRBV5-1|TRBJ2-1
CASRREGVYNEQFF
TGCGCCAGCAGACGGGAGGGAGTCTACAATGAGCAGTTCTTC
>few|.|15|TRBV3-1|TRBJ2-7
CASSQDRAATYEQYF
TGTGCCAGCAGCCAAGACCGGGCCGCCACCTACGAGCAGTACTTC
>.|.|15|TRBV9|TRBJ2-7
CASSASRDTPLEQYF
TGTGCCAGCAGCGCGAGCCGGGACACCCCCCTCGAGCAGTACTTC
>.|.|17|TRBV21-1|TRBJ2-1
CASSKDGRAMSYNEQFF
TGTGCCAGCAGCAAAGACGGGAGGGCCATGTCCTACAATGAGCAGTTCTTC
>.|TRBD2|15|TRBV28|TRBJ2-7
CASADPGLGLYEQYF
TGTGCCAGCGCCGATCCGGGACTAGGCCTCTACGAGCAGTACTTC
>.|.|14|TRBV7-9|TRBJ1-1
CASSLMGPNTEAFF
TGTGCCAGCAGCTTAATGGGGCCTAACACTGAAGCTTTCTTT
>.|TRBD2|14|TRBV29-1|TRBJ2-7
CSGLEAGGSYEQYF
TGCAGCGGCTTAGAGGCGGGAGGGTCCTACGAGCAGTACTTC
>.|.|14|TRBV9|TRBJ2-1
CASSVVGGGNEQFF
TGTGCCAGCAGCGTAGTCGGGGGAGGCAATGAGCAGTTCTTC
>.|TRBD1|13|TRBV29-1|TRBJ2-7
CSIRTGDSYEQYF
TGCAGCATACGGACAGGGGATTCCTACGAGCAGTACTTC
>.|.|16|TRBV4-2|TRBJ2-2
CASSQVGLEGAGELFF
TGTGCCAGCAGCCAAGTCGGGCTAGAAGGTGCCGGGGAGCTGTTTTTT
>.|TRBD2|17|TRBV27|TRBJ2-1
CASSSGGLLAGGPEQFF
TGTGCCAGCAGTTCCGGGGGCCTACTAGCGGGAGGGCCGGAGCAGTTCTTC
>.|.|14|TRBV19|TRBJ2-1
CASSMSGGYNEQFF
TGTGCCAGTAGTATGAGCGGCGGTTACAATGAGCAGTTCTTC
>.|.|14|TRBV3-1|TRBJ2-3
CASSLAGYTDTQYF
TGTGCCAGCAGCCTAGCTGGGTACACAGATACGCAGTATTTT
>.|.|12|TRBV5-6|TRBJ1-1
CASGDRNTEAFF
TGTGCCAGCGGCGACAGGAACACTGAAGCTTTCTTT
>once|TRBD2|15|TRBV7-7|TRBJ2-5
CASSPLSTSKETQYF
TGTGCTAGCAGCCCTTTATCGACTAGCAAAGAGACCCAGTACTTC
>.|.|16|TRBV6-1|TRBJ1-5
CASSEFERDMGQPQHF
TGTGCCAGCAGTGAATTCGAACGGGACATGGGACAGCCCCAGCATTTT
>.|TRBD1|18|TRBV19|TRBJ1-5
CASSIGGQGYGGNQPQHF
TGTGCCAGTAGTATTGGGGGACAGGGGTACGGTGGCAATCAGCCCCAGCATTTT
>.|TRBD1|16|TRBV9|TRBJ2-1
CASSVRRDRGYNEQFF
TGTGCCAGCAGCGTTCGCCGGGACAGGGGTTACAATGAGCAGTTCTTC
>.|TRBD1|16|TRBV7-9|TRBJ2-7
CASSPGTGTIRDEQYF
TGTGCCAGCAGCCCGGGGACAGGGACCATCAGGGACGAGCAGTACTTC